The subject of this entry is one T cell receptor (beta chain). This record comes from a study of PD-L1 blockade in urothelial cancer. Study in general: Patients had undergone 0 to 3 prior chemotherapy regimens.

This table comes from immunoSEQ multiplex PCR, and its TCRdb copy is limited to in-frame clones, with some not included. The sample shows around 22,000 clones, around 88% of them seen only once. The TCR sequence derives from a man between 45 and 60 years old with urothelial cancer. Sequenced here: PBMCs, sampled around atezolizumab (anti-PD-L1) treatment.

The CDR3 sequence: CASSHLDYQYNEQFF. The CDR3 region has the DNA TGTGCCAGCAGCCACTTGGACTACCAATACAATGAGCAGTTCTTC. The rearrangement joins TRBV14 to TRBJ2-1; possibly TRBD2 for D (6 bases). Germline assignment: CDR1 SGHDN and CDR2 FVKESK. The CDR3 covers 15 residues. Trimming removed 3 bases at V and 4 bases at J, with 13 bases between.